The 22 T cell receptor beta chains below were found in one sample sequenced in a study of shared clonotypes between healthy human individuals (TCRdb year 2020). Receptor libraries were prepared by the immunoSEQ multiplex PCR assay. TCRdb's version of the immuneACCESS table is confined to in-frame rearrangements and falls short of the full clone set. An unresolved V gene accounts for under half of the shortfall where checked; the remainder is of unknown origin. The sample contains roughly 2 million clones, about 95% of them found a single time. Of the sample, 0.85% to 1.3% is held by the ten largest clones. CD8 naive samples were obtained by positive selection for CCR7 among CD45RO-negative cells, yielding a CD45RA+CCR7+ population from which TemRA cells were excluded. Sequencing was performed on naive CD8+ T cells sorted from blood. This sample's cell subset or site label indicates: CD45RA+CCR7+. These receptors were taken from a man between 18 and 35 years old in good health.

The J gene is TRBJ2-3, the V gene TRBV18; D unresolved. V lost 10 bases and J lost 3, with 8 bases in between. The CDR3 is 11 residues long. The germline gives CDR1 KGHSH, CDR2 LQKENI. CDR3 residues: CAINPTDTQYF. CDR3 bases: TGTGCCATCAACCCGACAGATACGCAGTATTTT.

CDR3 region: CASSASGGYEQYF. DNA of the CDR3: TGTGCCAGCAGCGCTAGCGGGGGCTACGAGCAGTACTTC. V gene TRBV9 combines with J gene TRBJ2-7; 10 positions match TRBD2. The V segment lost 3 bases and the J segment 3 bases; nucleotides outside the gene matches: 0. The CDR3 is made up of 13 amino acids. CDR1 is SGDLS, CDR2 YYNGEE, per germline.

This CDR3 is CASSLDLGPANYGYTF. The CDR3 DNA reads TGCGCCAGCAGCTTGGATTTGGGACCAGCTAACTATGGCTACACCTTC. The chain is built from TRBV5-1 and TRBJ1-2; tentative D call: TRBD1 (5 bases). Trimming stripped 0 bases from V and 0 bases from J, with 12 bases between. The CDR3 runs to 16 residues. Germline CDR1 is SGHRS and CDR2 is YFSETQ. The entire variable domain, with the rest obtained from reference TRBV5-1 and TRBJ1-2, is as follows: KAGVTQTPRYLIKTRGQQVTLSCSPISGHRSVSWYQQTPGQGLQFLFEYFSETQRNKGNFPGRFSGRQFSNSRSEMNVSTLELGDSALYLCASSLDLGPANYGYTFGSGTRLTVV.

This clone was recorded only once. The chain is built from TRBV7-2 and TRBJ2-7; possibly TRBD2 for D (5 bases). CDR3 size: 16 residues. Trimming cost V 1 base and J 0 bases, with 13 bases left between them. The germline gives CDR1 SGHTA, CDR2 FQGNSA. CDR3 sequence reads: CASSLVSLASSYEQYF. The CDR3 DNA follows: TGTGCCAGCAGCTTAGTAAGTCTAGCAAGCTCCTACGAGCAGTACTTC.

The chain uses TRBV4-1 and TRBJ2-4, with D hard to call. Per the germline V gene, CDR1 is MGHRA and CDR2 is YSYEKL. The ends were cut back, 0 bases at V and 0 bases at J, with 12 bases in the middle. This CDR3 comprises 17 residues. The CDR3 DNA is TGCGCCAGCAGCCAAGATCATGGAACTCTAGCCAAAAACATTCAGTACTTC. This codes for CASSQDHGTLAKNIQYF.

The chain carries TRBV30 and TRBJ1-1; unclear D gene. The CDR3 covers 12 residues. The V gene's germline CDR1 is GTSNPN and CDR2 SVGIG (reference sequence). V lost 0 bases to trimming and J lost 8 bases, with 10 bases between them. In DNA form, the CDR3 reads TGTGCCTGGAGTGTACCCGTACAGGAAGCTTTCTTT. This gives the protein CAWSVPVQEAFF.

The chain is built from TRBV5-4 and TRBJ2-7; 7 nucleotides line up with TRBD2. The CDR3 runs 15 residues. J was trimmed by 2 bases and V by 0 bases; bases with no gene match: 5. CDR1 is SGHNT and CDR2 is YYREEE in the germline V gene (reference sequence). The DNA for the CDR3 is TGTGCCAGCAGCTTGGCGGGGAGCGGGGCCTACGAGCAGTACTTC. It yields the protein CASSLAGSGAYEQYF.

The chain combines TRBV28 with TRBJ2-5; D gene ambiguous. CDR1 and CDR2 (germline): MDHEN, SYDVKM. This CDR3 is built from 15 residues. The germline V and J ends were trimmed by 4 bases and 4 bases, with 16 bases remaining between them. The CDR3 coding sequence is TGTGCCAGCAGTTCCTCGGATGGCTTCGGAGAGACCCAGTACTTC. Residues: CASSSSDGFGETQYF.

This chain connects TRBV11-1 to TRBJ2-3, with D possibly being TRBD2 (5 bases). The CDR3 covers 14 residues. CDR1 is SGHAT and CDR2 is FQDESV in the germline V gene (reference sequence). V dropped 1 base and J dropped 5 bases, with 10 bases sitting between them. CDR3 in amino acids: CASSLEADLDTQYF. The DNA of the CDR3 is TGTGCCAGCAGCTTAGAAGCGGATCTAGATACGCAGTATTTT.

The chain has TRBV7-2 and TRBJ2-7; 7 nucleotides agree with TRBD2. This CDR3 contains 14 residues. Germline CDR1 and CDR2: SGHTA and FQGNSA. Trimming took 7 bases from V and 2 from J; bases not matched to a gene: 8. The CDR3 coding sequence is TGTGCCAGCACCCAGCTAGCGGATGCCTACGAGCAGTACTTC. It translates to CASTQLADAYEQYF.

Note on this clone: A junction end diverges from the germline sequence, so it may reflect a read error. This rearrangement joins TRBV7-7 to TRBJ2-5, with TRBD1 as a possible D gene (6 bases). Germline lookup yields CDR1 SSHAT and CDR2 FNYEAQ (reference sequence). The CDR3 spans 15 residues. In DNA, the CDR3 is TGTGCTAGCAGCTTCCGGGTAGGGACAAAAGAGACCCAGTACTTC. This encodes CASSFRVGTKETQYF.

The rearrangement uses TRBV4-3 and TRBJ2-1; 9 nucleotides agree with TRBD2. Losses at the gene ends were 5 bases for V and 10 bases for J; bases not matched to a gene: 12. The length of the CDR3 is 15 residues. CDR1 is LGHNA, CDR2 YSLEER, per germline. CDR3 DNA sequence: TGCGCCAGCAGCGCCGGGCTAGCGGGATGGGGAGAGCAGTTCTTC. Amino acids: CASSAGLAGWGEQFF.

This clone was counted a single time. CDR3 region: CASSLYATANSPLHF. The CDR3, as DNA: TGTGCCAGCAGCTTATACGCGACTGCGAATTCACCCCTCCACTTT. The V call is TRBV11-2, the J call TRBJ1-6, with D hard to call. This CDR3 spans 15 amino acids. The V end lost 2 bases, the J end lost 7 bases, and 12 bases lay between the germline ends. Germline values: CDR1 SGHAT, CDR2 FQNNGV.

J is TRBJ1-1 and V is TRBV27; D is ambiguous. Germline V gives CDR1 MNHEY, CDR2 SMNVEV (reference sequence). The CDR3 covers 13 residues. Trimming took off 5 bases at V and 4 bases at J, with 11 bases between the two ends. The CDR3: CASSPFEGTEAFF. CDR3 nucleotides: TGTGCCAGCAGTCCCTTCGAAGGCACTGAAGCTTTCTTT.

V usage is TRBV28 and J usage is TRBJ1-5, with 9 bases identical to TRBD1. Germline CDR1 reads MDHEN; CDR2 reads SYDVKM. The CDR3 sequence is 17 residues long. J gave up 0 bases and V 5 bases, and 8 bases lay outside the gene matches. For the CDR3, the DNA is TGTGCCAGCAGTAGCCCGGGACAGGGCTATAGCAATCAGCCCCAGCATTTT. Translation gives CASSSPGQGYSNQPQHF. Together with reference TRBV28 and TRBJ1-5, the CDR3 gives the full variable domain: DVKVTQSSRYLVKRTGEKVFLECVQDMDHENMFWYRQDPGLGLRLIYFSYDVKMKEKGDIPEGYSVSREKKERFSLILESASTNQTSMYLCASSSPGQGYSNQPQHFGDGTRLSIL.

This chain joins TRBV28 and TRBJ1-2, with 12 bases identical to TRBD1. V gave up 5 bases and J gave up 8 bases; unmatched junction bases: 9. In germline, CDR1 is MDHEN, CDR2 SYDVKM. The CDR3 spans 15 residues. The CDR3 coding sequence is TGTGCCAGCAGTACACCGGGACAGGGGGCGCGGGGCTACACCTTC. Its translation: CASSTPGQGARGYTF.

The genes are TRBV2 and TRBJ1-1; 8 nucleotides match TRBD1. This CDR3 is 13 amino acids long. V shed 4 bases, J shed 5 bases, and the junction held 3 bases outside the gene matches. Germline V gene lookup returns CDR1 SNHLY and CDR2 FYNNEI. Here the CDR3 DNA reads TGTGCCAGCAGTGCGGGGACAGGTACTGAAGCTTTCTTT. This codes for CASSAGTGTEAFF.

In this sample, this clone turned up once. The chain combines TRBV30 with TRBJ1-5; possible D gene TRBD1, 5 bases. CDR3 length: 14 residues. CDR1 and CDR2 (germline): GTSNPN, SVGIG (reference sequence). V gave up 2 bases and J gave up 5 bases, with 13 bases separating them. CDR3 protein: CAWSSSRGDQPQHF. The CDR3 DNA reads as TGTGCCTGGAGTTCCTCCCGGGGGGATCAGCCCCAGCATTTT.

Comment on this clone: Other DNA variants within this sample encode the same CDR3. The chain links TRBV2 to TRBJ2-7; TRBD2 might be the D (5 bases). Trimming shortened V by 6 bases and J by 2 bases, and 5 bases separated the two germline ends. There are 11 residues in the CDR3. Germline V lookup: CDR1 SNHLY, CDR2 FYNNEI. The CDR3 nucleotides read TGTGCCAGCAGAGCGGCCTACGAGCAGTACTTC. Protein product: CASRAAYEQYF.

The chain carries TRBV2 and TRBJ1-4; the D gene is possibly TRBD1 (6 bases). The CDR3 is 14 amino acids. Germline V gene lookup returns CDR1 SNHLY and CDR2 FYNNEI. The germline V and J ends were trimmed by 7 bases and 6 bases, with 15 bases remaining between them. CDR3 bases: TGTGCCAGCACCGAGGGGGGCGAGGATGAAAAACTGTTTTTT. This translates into CASTEGGEDEKLFF.

The rearrangement joins TRBV5-4 to TRBJ2-2, with 8 bases lining up with TRBD2. From germline, CDR1 is SGHNT and CDR2 YYREEE (reference sequence). V gave up 5 bases and J gave up 7 bases; unmatched junction bases: 13. This CDR3 is built from 16 residues. CDR3 nucleotides: TGTGCCAGCAGTTCCCCCGGAGCGGGAGAAATCGGGGAGCTGTTTTTT. It translates to CASSSPGAGEIGELFF.

V gene TRBV7-2 combines with J gene TRBJ1-2; D call uncertain. Trimming pared 1 base from V and 8 bases from J, leaving 11 bases between. CDR3 length: 13 residues. Germline V gene sequence: CDR1 SGHTA, CDR2 FQGNSA. The CDR3 nucleotides read TGTGCCAGCAGCTTAGTAGGAGTCGGCGGCTACACCTTC. Its translation: CASSLVGVGGYTF.